Each of the 9 T cell receptor beta chains below was sequenced from the same sample in a study of immune evolution from preneoplasia to lung adenocarcinoma. The assay was immunoSEQ multiplex PCR, and TCRdb's table has in-frame clones only and misses some. The sample holds 6,500 to 10,000 clones, under 90% seen once. Material for sequencing was FFPE invasive lung adenocarcinoma tissue. The receptor set was obtained from a person aged 45-60 years with lung adenocarcinoma.

The gene calls are TRBV27 and TRBJ2-1; D not certain. Germline V gene lookup returns CDR1 MNHEY and CDR2 SMNVEV (reference sequence). There are 15 residues in the CDR3. Deletions cut 8 bases from V and 0 bases from J, with 14 bases between. CDR3 nucleotides: TGTGCCAGCGCTGGGCTGGTAGACTCCTACAATGAGCAGTTCTTC. Translating gives CASAGLVDSYNEQFF.

This clone was detected only once. The rearrangement joins TRBV11-3 to TRBJ2-5; D call uncertain. Trimming removed 1 base from V and 2 bases from J, with 2 bases in between. CDR1 and CDR2 (germline): SGHNT, YENEEA. The CDR3 totals 12 residues. The CDR3 is CASSLGQETQYF. The CDR3, as DNA: TGTGCCAGCAGCTTAGGACAAGAGACCCAGTACTTC.

This clone has just a few counts. This chain joins TRBV28 and TRBJ1-5; TRBD1 is a possible D gene (5 bases). Trimming removed 1 base at V and 0 bases at J, with 10 bases between. CDR1 and CDR2 from the germline V gene are MDHEN and SYDVKM. The CDR3 runs to 16 residues. The CDR3 region has the DNA TGTGCCAGCAGTTTATCTCCAGGACATAGCAATCAGCCCCAGCATTTT. Protein product: CASSLSPGHSNQPQHF.

The V and J genes are TRBV5-6 and TRBJ1-2, with D perhaps TRBD1 (5 bases). The germline V and J ends were trimmed by 0 bases and 6 bases, with 9 bases remaining between them. CDR3 length: 13 amino acids. Germline V lookup: CDR1 SGHDT, CDR2 YYEEEE. In nucleotides, the CDR3 is TGTGCCAGCAGCTTGGCGGCAGGGCATGGCTACACCTTC. The encoded protein is CASSLAAGHGYTF.

This rearrangement joins TRBV7-2 to TRBJ2-7; D is unresolved. Germline CDR1 is SGHTA and CDR2 is FQGNSA. This CDR3 is built from 12 residues. V lost 5 bases, J lost 4 bases, and 9 bases lay in between. CDR3: CASSRPGYEQYF. The CDR3 bases are TGTGCCAGCAGCCGTCCCGGGTACGAGCAGTACTTC.

This chain connects TRBV5-8 to TRBJ2-7; D gene ambiguous. The V and J ends lost 1 base and 1 base respectively, with 9 bases between them. The CDR3 is 14 amino acids. Germline-derived CDR1 and CDR2 are SGHTS and YDEGEE. CDR3 DNA: TGTGCCAGCAGCTTGAGAGCCAGATCCTACGAGCAGTACTTC. Protein sequence: CASSLRARSYEQYF.

The chain links TRBV29-1 to TRBJ1-1; D remains ambiguous. Trimming took 3 bases from V and 2 from J, leaving 4 bases between them. Germline loops: CDR1 SQVTM, CDR2 ANQGSEA. CDR3 length equals 11 residues. The CDR3 DNA sequence: TGCAGCGTTGAGGGTAACACTGAAGCTTTCTTT. This translates into CSVEGNTEAFF.

On this clone itself: The junction departs from germline at one end; a sequencing error may be responsible. The rearrangement links TRBV19 to TRBJ2-2; TRBD1 matches 11 bases. The CDR3 has 13 amino acids. In germline, CDR1 is LNHDA, CDR2 SQIVND (reference sequence). The CDR3 reads CASSEQGTGGLFF. CDR3 DNA: TGTGCCAGTAGTGAACAGGGGACAGGGGGGCTGTTTTTT. The full variable domain, with the rest looked up from reference TRBV19 and TRBJ2-2, is DGGITQSPKYLFRKEGQNVTLSCEQNLNHDAMYWYRQDPGQGLRLIYYSQIVNDFQKGDIAEGYSVSREKKESFPLTVTSAQKNPTAFYLCASSEQGTGGLFFGEGSRLTVL.

The rearrangement links TRBV5-1 to TRBJ2-7; 8 positions agree with TRBD2. Germline values: CDR1 SGHRS, CDR2 YFSETQ. The length of the CDR3 is 13 residues. Trimming removed 3 bases from V and 9 bases from J; junction bases left unmatched: 8. The chain's CDR3 is CASSSTAGEGQYF. CDR3 DNA sequence: TGCGCCAGCAGCTCAACAGCGGGGGAGGGGCAGTACTTC.